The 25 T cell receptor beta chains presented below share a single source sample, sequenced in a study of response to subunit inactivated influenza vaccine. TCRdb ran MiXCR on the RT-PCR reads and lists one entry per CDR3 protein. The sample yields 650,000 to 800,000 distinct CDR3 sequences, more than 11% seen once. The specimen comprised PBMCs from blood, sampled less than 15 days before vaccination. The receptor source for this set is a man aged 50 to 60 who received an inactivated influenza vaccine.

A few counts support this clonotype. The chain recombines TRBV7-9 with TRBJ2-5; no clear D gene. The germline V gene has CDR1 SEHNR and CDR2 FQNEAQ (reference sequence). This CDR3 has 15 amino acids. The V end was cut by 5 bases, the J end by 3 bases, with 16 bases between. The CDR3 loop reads CASSPLLGREETQYF. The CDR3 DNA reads TGTGCCAGCAGCCCCCTTTTGGGTAGGGAAGAGACCCAGTACTTC. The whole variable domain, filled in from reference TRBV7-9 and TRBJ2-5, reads DTGVSQNPRHKITKRGQNVTFRCDPISEHNRLYWYRQTLGQGPEFLTYFQNEAQLEKSRLLSDRFSAERPKGSFSTLEIQRTEQGDSAMYLCASSPLLGREETQYFGPGTRLLVL.

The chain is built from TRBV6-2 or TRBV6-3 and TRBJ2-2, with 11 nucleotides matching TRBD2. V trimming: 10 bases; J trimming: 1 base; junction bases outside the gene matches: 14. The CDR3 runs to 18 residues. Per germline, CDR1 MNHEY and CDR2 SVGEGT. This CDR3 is CATNPSVGLAGNTGELFF. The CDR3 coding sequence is TGTGCCACCAACCCTTCCGTCGGACTAGCGGGGAACACCGGGGAGCTGTTTTTT.

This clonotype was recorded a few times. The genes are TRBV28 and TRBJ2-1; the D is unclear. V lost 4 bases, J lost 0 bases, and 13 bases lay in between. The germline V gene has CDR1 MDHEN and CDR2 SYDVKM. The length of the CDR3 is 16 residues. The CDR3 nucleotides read TGTGCCAGCAGTTCACAATCAGCACCCTCCTACAATGAGCAGTTCTTC. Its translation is CASSSQSAPSYNEQFF.

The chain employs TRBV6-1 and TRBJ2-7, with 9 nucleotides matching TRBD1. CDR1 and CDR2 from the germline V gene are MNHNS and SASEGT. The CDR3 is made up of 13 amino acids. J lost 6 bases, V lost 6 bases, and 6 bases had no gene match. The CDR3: CASRKETGGEQYF. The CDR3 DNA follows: TGTGCCAGCAGGAAGGAGACAGGGGGCGAGCAGTACTTC.

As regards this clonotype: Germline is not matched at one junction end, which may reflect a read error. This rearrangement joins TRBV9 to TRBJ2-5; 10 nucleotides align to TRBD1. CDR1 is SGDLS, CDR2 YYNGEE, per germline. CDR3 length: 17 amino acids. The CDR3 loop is CASTVGPGQGGQETQYF. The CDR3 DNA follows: TGTGCCAGCACCGTAGGACCCGGACAGGGGGGACAAGAGACCCAGTACTTC. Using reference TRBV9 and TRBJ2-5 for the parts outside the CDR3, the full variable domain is DSGVTQTPKHLITATGQRVTLRCSPRSGDLSVYWYQQSLDQGLQFLIQYYNGEERAKGNILERFSAQQFPDLHSELNLSSLELGDSALYFCASTVGPGQGGQETQYFGPGTRLLVL.

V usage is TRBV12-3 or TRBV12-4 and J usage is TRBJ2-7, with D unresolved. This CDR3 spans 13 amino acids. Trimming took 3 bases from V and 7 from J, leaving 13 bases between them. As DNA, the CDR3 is TGTGCCAGCAGTTTGCGATACTTGGGGGAGCAGTACTTC. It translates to CASSLRYLGEQYF.

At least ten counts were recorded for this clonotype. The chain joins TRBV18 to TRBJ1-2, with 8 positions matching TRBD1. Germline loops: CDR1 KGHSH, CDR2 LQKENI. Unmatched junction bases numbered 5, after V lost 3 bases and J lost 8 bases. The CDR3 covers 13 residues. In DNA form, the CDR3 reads TGTGCCAGCTCACCCGACAGGGGTGAGGGCTACACCTTC. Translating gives CASSPDRGEGYTF.

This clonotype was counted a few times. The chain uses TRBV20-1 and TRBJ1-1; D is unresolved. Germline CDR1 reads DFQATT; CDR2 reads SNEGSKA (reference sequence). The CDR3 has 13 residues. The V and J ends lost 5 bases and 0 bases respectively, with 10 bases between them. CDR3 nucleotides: TGCAGTGCTGGAATTACGATGAACACTGAAGCTTTCTTT. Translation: CSAGITMNTEAFF.

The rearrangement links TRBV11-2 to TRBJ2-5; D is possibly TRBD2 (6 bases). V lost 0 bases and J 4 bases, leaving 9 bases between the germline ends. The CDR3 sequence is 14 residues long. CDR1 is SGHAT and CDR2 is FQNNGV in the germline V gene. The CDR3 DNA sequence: TGTGCCAGCAGCTTAGATCGCGGGGTAGAGACCCAGTACTTC. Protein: CASSLDRGVETQYF.

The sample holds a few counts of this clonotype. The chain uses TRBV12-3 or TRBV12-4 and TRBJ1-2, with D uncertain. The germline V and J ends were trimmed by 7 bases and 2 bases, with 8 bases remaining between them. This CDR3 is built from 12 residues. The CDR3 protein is CASTKENYGYTF. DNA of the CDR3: TGTGCCAGCACCAAGGAGAACTATGGCTACACCTTC.

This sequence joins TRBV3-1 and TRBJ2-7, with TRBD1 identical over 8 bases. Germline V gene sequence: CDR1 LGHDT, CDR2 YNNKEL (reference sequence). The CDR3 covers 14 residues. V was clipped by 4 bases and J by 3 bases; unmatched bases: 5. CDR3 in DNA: TGTGCCAGCAGCCCGATCGGGACAGGCTACGAGCAGTACTTC. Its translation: CASSPIGTGYEQYF.

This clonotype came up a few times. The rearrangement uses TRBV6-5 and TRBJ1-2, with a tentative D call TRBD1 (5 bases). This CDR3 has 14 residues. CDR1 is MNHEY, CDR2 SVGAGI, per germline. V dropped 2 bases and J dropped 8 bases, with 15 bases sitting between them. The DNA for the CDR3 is TGTGCCAGCAGTTACAGGAGGGGAAAACGGGGCTACACCTTC. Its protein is CASSYRRGKRGYTF.

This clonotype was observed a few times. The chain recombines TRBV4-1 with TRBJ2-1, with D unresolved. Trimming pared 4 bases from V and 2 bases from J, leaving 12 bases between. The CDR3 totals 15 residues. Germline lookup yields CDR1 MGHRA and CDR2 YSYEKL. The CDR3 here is CASSLLVGPYNEQFF. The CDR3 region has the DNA TGCGCCAGCAGCCTCCTGGTTGGACCCTACAATGAGCAGTTCTTC.

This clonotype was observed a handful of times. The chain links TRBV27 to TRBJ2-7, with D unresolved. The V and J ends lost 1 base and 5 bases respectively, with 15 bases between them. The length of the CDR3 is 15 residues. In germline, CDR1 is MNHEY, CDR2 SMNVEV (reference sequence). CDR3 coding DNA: TGTGCCAGCAGTTTATGGGCCAGGCCTGCCCACGAGCAGTACTTC. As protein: CASSLWARPAHEQYF.

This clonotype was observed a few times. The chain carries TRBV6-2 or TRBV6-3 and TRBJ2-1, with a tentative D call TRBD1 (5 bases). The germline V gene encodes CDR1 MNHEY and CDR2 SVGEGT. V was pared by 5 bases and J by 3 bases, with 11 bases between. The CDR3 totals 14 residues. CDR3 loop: CASSTGSYYNEQFF. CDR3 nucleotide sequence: TGTGCCAGCAGTACAGGCTCCTACTACAATGAGCAGTTCTTC.

The CDR3 here is CSARGVRRSTNEKLFF. The CDR3 coding sequence is TGCAGTGCTAGGGGAGTAAGGAGGTCGACTAATGAAAAACTGTTTTTT. The chain recombines TRBV20-1 with TRBJ1-4, with no clear D. CDR1 is DFQATT and CDR2 is SNEGSKA in the germline V gene (reference sequence). Trimming removed 3 bases at V and 2 bases at J, with 16 bases between. The CDR3 runs to 16 residues.

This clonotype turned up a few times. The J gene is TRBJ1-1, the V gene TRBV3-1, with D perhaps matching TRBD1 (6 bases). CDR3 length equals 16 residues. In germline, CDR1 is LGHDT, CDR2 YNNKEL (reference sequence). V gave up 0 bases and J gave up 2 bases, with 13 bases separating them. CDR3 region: CASSQDSGQKNTEAFF. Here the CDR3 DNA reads TGTGCCAGCAGCCAAGATTCAGGACAGAAAAACACTGAAGCTTTCTTT.

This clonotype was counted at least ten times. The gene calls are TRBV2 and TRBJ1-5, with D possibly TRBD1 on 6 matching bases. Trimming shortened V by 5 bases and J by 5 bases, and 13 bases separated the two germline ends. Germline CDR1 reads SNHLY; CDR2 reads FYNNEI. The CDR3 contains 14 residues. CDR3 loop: CASSPDRSYQPQHF. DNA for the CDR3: TGTGCCAGCAGTCCGGACAGAAGTTATCAGCCCCAGCATTTT.

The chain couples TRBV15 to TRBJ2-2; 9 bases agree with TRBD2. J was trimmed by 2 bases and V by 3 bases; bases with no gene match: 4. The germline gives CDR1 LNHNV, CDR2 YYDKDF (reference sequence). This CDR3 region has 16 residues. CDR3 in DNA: TGTGCCACCAGCAGTCGACTAGCGGTTAACACCGGGGAGCTGTTTTTT. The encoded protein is CATSSRLAVNTGELFF.

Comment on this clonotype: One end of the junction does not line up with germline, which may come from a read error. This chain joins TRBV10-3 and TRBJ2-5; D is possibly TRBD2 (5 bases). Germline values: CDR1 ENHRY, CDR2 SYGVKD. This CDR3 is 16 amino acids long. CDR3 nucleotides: TGTGCCACCAGTGACTCACTAGTTTCCGACCAAGAGACCCAGTACTTC. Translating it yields CATSDSLVSDQETQYF.

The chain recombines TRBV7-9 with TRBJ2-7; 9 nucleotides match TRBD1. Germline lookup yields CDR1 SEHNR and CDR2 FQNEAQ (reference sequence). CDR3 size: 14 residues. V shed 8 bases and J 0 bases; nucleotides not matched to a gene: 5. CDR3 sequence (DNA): TGTGCCAGCGGAGGACAGGGGATCTCCTACGAGCAGTACTTC. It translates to CASGGQGISYEQYF.

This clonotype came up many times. Written as DNA, the CDR3 is TGTGCCAGCAGTTACTTCTACGAGCAGTACTTC. This gives the protein CASSYFYEQYF. The chain joins TRBV6-2 or TRBV6-3 to TRBJ2-7; D unresolved. This CDR3 spans 11 amino acids. V was trimmed by 1 base and J by 3 bases, leaving 1 base between them. The germline gives CDR1 MNHEY, CDR2 SVGEGT.

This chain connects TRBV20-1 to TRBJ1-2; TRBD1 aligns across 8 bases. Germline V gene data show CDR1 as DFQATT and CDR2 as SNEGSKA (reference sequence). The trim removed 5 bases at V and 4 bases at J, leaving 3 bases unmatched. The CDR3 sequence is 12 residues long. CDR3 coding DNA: TGCAGTGCTCTGGACAGGGTCTATGGCTACACCTTC. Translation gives CSALDRVYGYTF.

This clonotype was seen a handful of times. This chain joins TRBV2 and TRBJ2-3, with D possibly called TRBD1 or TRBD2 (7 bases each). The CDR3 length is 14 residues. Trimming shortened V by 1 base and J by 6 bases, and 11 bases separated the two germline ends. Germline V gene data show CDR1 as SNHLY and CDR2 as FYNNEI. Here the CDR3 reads CASSEGQGGDTQYF. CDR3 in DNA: TGTGCCAGCAGTGAAGGACAGGGAGGGGATACGCAGTATTTT.

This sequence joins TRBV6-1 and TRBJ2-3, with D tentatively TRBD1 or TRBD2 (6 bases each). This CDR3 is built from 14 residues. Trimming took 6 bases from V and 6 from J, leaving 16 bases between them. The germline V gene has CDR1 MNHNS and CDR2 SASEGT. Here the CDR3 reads CASRGRGGRDTQYF. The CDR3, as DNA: TGTGCCAGCAGGGGCAGAGGGGGGAGGGATACGCAGTATTTT.